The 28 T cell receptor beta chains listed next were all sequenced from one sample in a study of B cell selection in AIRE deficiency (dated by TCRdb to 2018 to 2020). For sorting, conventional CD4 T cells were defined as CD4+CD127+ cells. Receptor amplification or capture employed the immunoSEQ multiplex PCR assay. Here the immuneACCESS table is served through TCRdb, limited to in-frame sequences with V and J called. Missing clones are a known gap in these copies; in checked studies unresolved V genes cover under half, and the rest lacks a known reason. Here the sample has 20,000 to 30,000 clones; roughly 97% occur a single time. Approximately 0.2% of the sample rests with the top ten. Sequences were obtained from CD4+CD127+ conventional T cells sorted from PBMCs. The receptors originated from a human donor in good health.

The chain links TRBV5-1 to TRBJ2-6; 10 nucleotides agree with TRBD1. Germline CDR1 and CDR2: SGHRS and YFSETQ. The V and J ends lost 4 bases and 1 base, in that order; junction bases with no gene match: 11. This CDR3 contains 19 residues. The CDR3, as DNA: TGCGCCAGCAGCCTAACACCGGGACAGGGGACATCTGGGGCCAACGTCCTGACTTTC. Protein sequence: CASSLTPGQGTSGANVLTF. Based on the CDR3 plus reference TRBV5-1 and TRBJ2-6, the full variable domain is KAGVTQTPRYLIKTRGQQVTLSCSPISGHRSVSWYQQTPGQGLQFLFEYFSETQRNKGNFPGRFSGRQFSNSRSEMNVSTLELGDSALYLCASSLTPGQGTSGANVLTFGAGSRLTVL.

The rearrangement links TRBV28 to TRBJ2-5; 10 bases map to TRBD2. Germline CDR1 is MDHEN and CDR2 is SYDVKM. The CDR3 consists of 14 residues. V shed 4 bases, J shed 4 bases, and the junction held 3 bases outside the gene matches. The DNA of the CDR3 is TGTGCCAGCAGTTCCAGCGGGAGGGGAGAGACCCAGTACTTC. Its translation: CASSSSGRGETQYF.

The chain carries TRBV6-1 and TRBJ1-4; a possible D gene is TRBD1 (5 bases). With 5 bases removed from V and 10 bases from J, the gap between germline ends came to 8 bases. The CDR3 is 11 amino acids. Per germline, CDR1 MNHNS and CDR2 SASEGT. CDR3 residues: CASSFRGKLFF. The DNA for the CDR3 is TGTGCCAGCAGTTTTAGGGGAAAACTGTTTTTT.

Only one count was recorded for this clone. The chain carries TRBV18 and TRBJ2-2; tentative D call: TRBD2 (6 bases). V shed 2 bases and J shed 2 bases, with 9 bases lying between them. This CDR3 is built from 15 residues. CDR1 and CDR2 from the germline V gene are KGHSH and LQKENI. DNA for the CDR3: TGTGCCAGCTCACCAAATAGCGGTAACACCGGGGAGCTGTTTTTT. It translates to CASSPNSGNTGELFF.

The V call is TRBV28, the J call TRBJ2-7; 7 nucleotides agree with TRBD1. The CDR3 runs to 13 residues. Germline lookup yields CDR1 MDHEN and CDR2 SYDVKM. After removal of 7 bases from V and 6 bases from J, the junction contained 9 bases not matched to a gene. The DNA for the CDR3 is TGTGCCAGCACTACAGGGGTCCCCGGCGAGCAGTACTTC. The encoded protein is CASTTGVPGEQYF.

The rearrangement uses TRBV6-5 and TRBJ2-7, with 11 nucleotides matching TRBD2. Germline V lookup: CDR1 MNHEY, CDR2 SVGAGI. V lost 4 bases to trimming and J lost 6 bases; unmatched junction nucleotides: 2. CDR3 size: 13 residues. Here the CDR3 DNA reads TGTGCCAGCAGTTCTCTAGCGGGGGGCGAGCAGTACTTC. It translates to CASSSLAGGEQYF.

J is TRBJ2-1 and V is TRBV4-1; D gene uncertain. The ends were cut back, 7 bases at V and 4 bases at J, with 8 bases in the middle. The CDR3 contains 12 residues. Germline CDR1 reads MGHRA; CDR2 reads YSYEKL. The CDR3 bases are TGCGCCAGCAAGGATAATTACAATGAGCAGTTCTTC. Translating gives CASKDNYNEQFF.

Here the CDR3 DNA reads TGTGCCAGCAGCTTAGCAGGGGGAACCCACGAGCAGTACTTC. This translates into CASSLAGGTHEQYF. V is TRBV7-3 and J is TRBJ2-7; the match to TRBD1 covers 7 bases. The CDR3 is 14 residues long. The V segment lost 2 bases and the J segment 5 bases; nucleotides outside the gene matches: 6. Germline V gene data show CDR1 as SGHTA and CDR2 as FQGTGA.

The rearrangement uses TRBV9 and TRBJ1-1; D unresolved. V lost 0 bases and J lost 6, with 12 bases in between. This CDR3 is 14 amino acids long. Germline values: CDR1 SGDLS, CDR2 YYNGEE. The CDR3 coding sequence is TGTGCCAGCAGCGTAGGGTTTTGGCAGCCTGAAGCTTTCTTT. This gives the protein CASSVGFWQPEAFF.

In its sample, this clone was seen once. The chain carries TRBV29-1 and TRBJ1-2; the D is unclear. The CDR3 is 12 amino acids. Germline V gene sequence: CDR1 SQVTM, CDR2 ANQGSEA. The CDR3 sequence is CSVRWDNYGYTF. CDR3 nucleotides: TGCTCCGTTCGGTGGGATAACTATGGCTACACCTTC.

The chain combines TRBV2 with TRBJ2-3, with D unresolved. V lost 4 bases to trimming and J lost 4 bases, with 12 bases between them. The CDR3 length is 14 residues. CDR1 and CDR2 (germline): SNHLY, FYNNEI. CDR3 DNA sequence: TGTGCCAGCAGTGCCCCCCGCTCCCCAGATACGCAGTATTTT. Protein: CASSAPRSPDTQYF.

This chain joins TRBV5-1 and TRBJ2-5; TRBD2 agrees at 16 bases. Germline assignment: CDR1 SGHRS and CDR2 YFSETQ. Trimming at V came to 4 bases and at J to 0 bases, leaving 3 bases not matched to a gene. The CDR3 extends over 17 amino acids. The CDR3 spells CASSRGLAGGNQETQYF. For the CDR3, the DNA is TGCGCCAGCAGCCGGGGACTAGCGGGAGGGAACCAAGAGACCCAGTACTTC.

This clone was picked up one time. The CDR3 is CASRTRDVGSEQYF. The CDR3 DNA reads as TGTGCCAGCAGGACTCGGGACGTCGGTTCCGAGCAGTACTTC. The rearrangement uses TRBV11-2 and TRBJ2-7; TRBD1 or TRBD2 may be the D gene (5 bases each). Germline V gene lookup returns CDR1 SGHAT and CDR2 FQNNGV. The CDR3 runs to 14 residues. The V end was cut by 6 bases, the J end by 6 bases, with 18 bases between.

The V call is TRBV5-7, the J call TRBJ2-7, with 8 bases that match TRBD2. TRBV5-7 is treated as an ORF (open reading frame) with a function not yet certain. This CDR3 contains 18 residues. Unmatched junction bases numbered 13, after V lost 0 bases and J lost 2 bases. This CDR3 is CASSLGASGRGGPYEQYF. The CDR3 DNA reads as TGTGCCAGCAGCTTGGGGGCTAGCGGGCGCGGAGGGCCCTACGAGCAGTACTTC.

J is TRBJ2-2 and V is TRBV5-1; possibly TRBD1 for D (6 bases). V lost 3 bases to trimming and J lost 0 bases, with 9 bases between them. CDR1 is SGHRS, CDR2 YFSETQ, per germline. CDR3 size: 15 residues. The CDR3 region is CASSWTVSNTGELFF. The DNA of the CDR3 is TGCGCCAGCAGCTGGACAGTCTCGAACACCGGGGAGCTGTTTTTT.

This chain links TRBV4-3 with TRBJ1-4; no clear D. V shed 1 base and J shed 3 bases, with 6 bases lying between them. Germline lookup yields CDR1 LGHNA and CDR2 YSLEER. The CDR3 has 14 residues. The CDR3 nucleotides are TGCGCCAGCAGCCAAGGGGGTTCTAATGAAAAACTGTTTTTT. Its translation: CASSQGGSNEKLFF.

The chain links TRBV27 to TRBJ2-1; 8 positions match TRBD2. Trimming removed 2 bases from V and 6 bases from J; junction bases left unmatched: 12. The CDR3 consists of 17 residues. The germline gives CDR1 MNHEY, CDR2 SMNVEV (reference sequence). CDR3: CASSLVSGWGLGNEQFF. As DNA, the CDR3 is TGTGCCAGCAGTTTAGTTTCCGGGTGGGGACTAGGCAATGAGCAGTTCTTC.

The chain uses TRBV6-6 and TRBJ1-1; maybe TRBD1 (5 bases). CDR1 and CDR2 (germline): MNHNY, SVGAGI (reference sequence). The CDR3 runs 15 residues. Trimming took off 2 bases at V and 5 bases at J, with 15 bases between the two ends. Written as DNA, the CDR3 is TGTGCCAGCAGTTACGGGGAGGGGCGGGGGACTGAAGCTTTCTTT. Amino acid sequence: CASSYGEGRGTEAFF.

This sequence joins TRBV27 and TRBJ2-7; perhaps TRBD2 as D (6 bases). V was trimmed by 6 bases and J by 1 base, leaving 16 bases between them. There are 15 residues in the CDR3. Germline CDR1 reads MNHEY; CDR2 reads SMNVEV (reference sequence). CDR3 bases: TGTGCCAGCAGGTCGTTGGGGGGAGGTTCCTACGAGCAGTACTTC. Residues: CASRSLGGGSYEQYF.

The DNA for the CDR3 is TGTGCCAGCAGCCCAAGCGGGAGGGCCAGAGATACGCAGTATTTT. Its protein product is CASSPSGRARDTQYF. This chain connects TRBV5-4 to TRBJ2-3; 10 bases match TRBD2. CDR3 size: 15 residues. Unmatched junction bases numbered 7, after V lost 4 bases and J lost 5 bases. Germline CDR1 is SGHNT and CDR2 is YYREEE (reference sequence).

The CDR3 DNA reads TGTGCCTGGAGTGTAGGGAATCGTAGACGGAGTAACTATGGCTACACCTTC. It encodes CAWSVGNRRRSNYGYTF. The chain has TRBV30 and TRBJ1-2; D gene uncertain. The CDR3 runs to 17 residues. Trimming shortened V by 0 bases and J by 1 base, and 18 bases separated the two germline ends. CDR1 and CDR2 from the germline V gene are GTSNPN and SVGIG (reference sequence).

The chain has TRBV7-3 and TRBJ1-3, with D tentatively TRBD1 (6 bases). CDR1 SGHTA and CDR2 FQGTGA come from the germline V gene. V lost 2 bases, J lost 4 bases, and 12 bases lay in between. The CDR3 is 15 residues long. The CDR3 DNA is TGTGCCAGCAGCTTACAATGGGACATAGGAAACACCATATATTTT. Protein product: CASSLQWDIGNTIYF. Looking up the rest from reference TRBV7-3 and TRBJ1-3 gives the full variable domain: GAGVSQTPSNKVTEKGKYVELRCDPISGHTALYWYRQSLGQGPEFLIYFQGTGAADDSGLPNDRFFAVRPEGSVSTLKIQRTERGDSAVYLCASSLQWDIGNTIYFGEGSWLTVV.

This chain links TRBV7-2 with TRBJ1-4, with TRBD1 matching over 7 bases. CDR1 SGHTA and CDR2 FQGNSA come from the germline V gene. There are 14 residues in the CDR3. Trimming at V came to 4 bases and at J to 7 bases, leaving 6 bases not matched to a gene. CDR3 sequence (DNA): TGTGCCAGCAGCTCCCGGGACAGTGTTGAAAAACTGTTTTTT. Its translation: CASSSRDSVEKLFF.

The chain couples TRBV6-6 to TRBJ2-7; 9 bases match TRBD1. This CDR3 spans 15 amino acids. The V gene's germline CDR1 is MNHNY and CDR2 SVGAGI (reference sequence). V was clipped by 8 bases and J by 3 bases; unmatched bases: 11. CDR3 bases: TGTGCCAGCTCCGGTCCGAGGACAGGGGTCTACGAGCAGTACTTC. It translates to CASSGPRTGVYEQYF.

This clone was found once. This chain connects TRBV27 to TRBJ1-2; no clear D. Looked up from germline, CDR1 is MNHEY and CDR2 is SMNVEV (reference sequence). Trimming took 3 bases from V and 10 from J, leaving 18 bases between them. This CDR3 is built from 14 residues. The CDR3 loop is CASSFAVLGSVYTF. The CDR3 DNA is TGTGCCAGCAGTTTCGCTGTTCTGGGGTCAGTCTACACCTTC.

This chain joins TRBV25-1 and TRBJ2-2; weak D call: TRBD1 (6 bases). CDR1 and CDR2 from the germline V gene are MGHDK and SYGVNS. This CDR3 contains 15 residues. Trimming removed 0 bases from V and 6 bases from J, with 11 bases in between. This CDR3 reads CASSEYETGPGELFF. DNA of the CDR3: TGTGCCAGCAGTGAATATGAAACAGGGCCCGGGGAGCTGTTTTTT.

The CDR3 nucleotides read TGTGCCAGCAGCCGGACGGCCTACTACGAGCAGTACTTC. It translates to CASSRTAYYEQYF. The J gene is TRBJ2-7, the V gene TRBV27; D ambiguous. CDR1 MNHEY and CDR2 SMNVEV come from the germline V gene (reference sequence). The CDR3 runs 13 residues. The V end lost 6 bases, the J end lost 3 bases, and 12 bases lay between the germline ends.

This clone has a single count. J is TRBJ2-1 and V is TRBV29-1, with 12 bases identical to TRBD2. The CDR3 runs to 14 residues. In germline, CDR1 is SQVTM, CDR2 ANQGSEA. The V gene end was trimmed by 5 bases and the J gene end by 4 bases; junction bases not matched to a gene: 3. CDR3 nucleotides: TGCAGCGTTTACGGACTAGCGGGATACAATGAGCAGTTCTTC. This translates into CSVYGLAGYNEQFF.